A single sample is the source of the 12 T cell receptor beta chains below, sequenced in a study of T cells in Graves' hyperthyroidism and ophthalmopathy. Amplification of TCR beta CDR3 regions was performed using RNA transcripts as template. Initially, a first-round RT-PCR of the TCR CDR3 employed the HTBI primer set. Each CDR3 protein is one row after TCRdb ran MiXCR on the multiplex PCR reads. The sample yields about 360,000 distinct CDR3 sequences, roughly 14% seen once. Sequencing was done on a sample of blood. These receptor sequences come from a man younger than 40 with Graves' hyperthyroidism that later progressed to Graves' ophthalmopathy.

This clonotype showed up just a few times. V and J are TRBV5-6 and TRBJ1-5, with unresolved D. Germline CDR1 SGHDT, CDR2 YYEEEE. The CDR3 spans 14 residues. V dropped 0 bases and J dropped 4 bases, with 8 bases sitting between them. CDR3: CASSLATANQPQHF. Written as DNA, the CDR3 is TGTGCCAGCAGCTTGGCAACAGCGAATCAGCCCCAGCATTTT.

V gene TRBV28 combines with J gene TRBJ2-7, with D hard to call. The CDR3 has 12 amino acids. The V end lost 5 bases, the J end lost 3 bases, and 8 bases lay between the germline ends. Germline V CDR1 and CDR2: MDHEN, SYDVKM. The CDR3 bases are TGTGCCAGCAGTGCCTGGGGCTACGAGCAGTACTTC. Translating it yields CASSAWGYEQYF.

This clonotype was counted many times. The V gene is TRBV6-2 or TRBV6-3, the J gene TRBJ1-5; D ambiguous. The ends were cut back, 4 bases at V and 4 bases at J, with 14 bases in the middle. The germline V gene has CDR1 MNHEY and CDR2 SVGEGT. The CDR3 is 15 amino acids. CDR3 residues: CASSLWSAENQPQHF. The CDR3 DNA sequence: TGTGCCAGCAGTTTGTGGTCAGCCGAAAATCAGCCCCAGCATTTT.

This clonotype was found once. V and J are TRBV7-2 and TRBJ1-4; 8 positions agree with TRBD1. In germline, CDR1 is SGHTA, CDR2 FQGNSA. V dropped 4 bases and J dropped 7; count of bases not matched to a gene: 5. The CDR3 spans 14 residues. The CDR3 bases are TGTGCCAGCAGCTCCGGGACAGGCGCTGAAAAACTGTTTTTT. Protein: CASSSGTGAEKLFF.

In this sample, this clonotype turned up many times. The chain links TRBV20-1 to TRBJ2-1, with D possibly matching TRBD1 (6 bases). The CDR3 is 16 residues long. V shed 2 bases and J shed 0 bases, with 14 bases lying between them. Germline V gene sequence: CDR1 DFQATT, CDR2 SNEGSKA (reference sequence). CDR3 sequence (DNA): TGCAGTGCTAGAACTCGGCAGGGGAGCTCCTACAATGAGCAGTTCTTC. This translates into CSARTRQGSSYNEQFF.

Many counts were recorded for this clonotype. The chain couples TRBV14 to TRBJ1-1; no clear D. The ends were cut back, 5 bases at V and 2 bases at J, with 12 bases in the middle. CDR3 length: 14 residues. Per germline, CDR1 SGHDN and CDR2 FVKESK. The CDR3 reads CASSSWARNTEAFF. DNA for the CDR3: TGTGCCAGCAGCAGCTGGGCCAGAAACACTGAAGCTTTCTTT.

This clonotype was seen a handful of times. This chain joins TRBV5-1 and TRBJ1-2; TRBD1 might be the D (6 bases). V lost 4 bases, J lost 2 bases, and 15 bases lay in between. Germline lookup yields CDR1 SGHRS and CDR2 YFSETQ. The CDR3 runs 15 residues. The CDR3: CASSRAEGGNYGYTF. The CDR3 coding sequence is TGCGCCAGCAGCCGGGCAGAGGGGGGCAACTATGGCTACACCTTC. The full variable domain, in which reference TRBV5-1 and TRBJ1-2 provide the parts outside the CDR3, is KAGVTQTPRYLIKTRGQQVTLSCSPISGHRSVSWYQQTPGQGLQFLFEYFSETQRNKGNFPGRFSGRQFSNSRSEMNVSTLELGDSALYLCASSRAEGGNYGYTFGSGTRLTVV.

In this sample, this clonotype turned up a few times. The rearrangement links TRBV4-1 to TRBJ2-1, with 8 bases aligning to TRBD2. The trim removed 0 bases at V and 2 bases at J, leaving 3 bases unmatched. CDR1 and CDR2 from the germline V gene are MGHRA and YSYEKL. This CDR3 is built from 16 residues. The chain's CDR3 is CASSQDGGGTYNEQFF. The CDR3 DNA reads TGCGCCAGCAGCCAAGATGGCGGGGGGACCTACAATGAGCAGTTCTTC.

This clonotype was seen more than once but under ten times. The rearrangement uses TRBV20-1 and TRBJ1-4; D uncertain. Germline V gene data show CDR1 as DFQATT and CDR2 as SNEGSKA (reference sequence). Between the trimmed V and J ends, which lost 0 bases and 4 bases, there was a span of 3 bases. The CDR3 has 12 residues. The CDR3, as DNA: TGCAGTGCTAGAGAGATTAATGAAAAACTGTTTTTT. Its translation: CSAREINEKLFF.

This clonotype was detected ten times or more. The rearrangement links TRBV6-1 to TRBJ1-1, with D possibly TRBD1 on 5 matching bases. From germline, CDR1 is MNHNS and CDR2 SASEGT. The CDR3 extends over 15 amino acids. The V end lost 6 bases, the J end lost 1 base, and 15 bases lay between the germline ends. CDR3 loop: CASSSRGTPNTEAFF. In DNA, the CDR3 is TGTGCCAGCAGCTCCCGCGGGACTCCGAACACTGAAGCTTTCTTT.

In this sample, this clonotype turned up a few times. The chain has TRBV30 and TRBJ1-2; the D gene is possibly TRBD1 (6 bases). The V gene's germline CDR1 is GTSNPN and CDR2 SVGIG (reference sequence). CDR3 length: 14 residues. The ends were cut back, 0 bases at V and 2 bases at J, with 10 bases in the middle. The CDR3 nucleotides read TGTGCCTGGAGTGTACGGGGGGGCAACTATGGCTACACCTTC. Its protein is CAWSVRGGNYGYTF.

This clonotype was observed many times. This rearrangement joins TRBV3-1 to TRBJ2-1, with a possible D match to TRBD2 (6 bases). Germline CDR1 reads LGHDT; CDR2 reads YNNKEL (reference sequence). The CDR3 is made up of 16 amino acids. The V end was cut by 0 bases, the J end by 0 bases, with 9 bases between. The CDR3 protein is CASSQEGSGSYNEQFF. DNA of the CDR3: TGTGCCAGCAGCCAAGAAGGTAGCGGCTCCTACAATGAGCAGTTCTTC.